This entry describes one TCR beta chain. The entry originates in a study of sequential checkpoint blockade in melanoma. V shed 6 bases, J shed 2 bases, and the junction held 9 bases outside the gene matches. The CDR3 has 17 amino acids. CDR1 MRHNA and CDR2 SNTAGT come from the germline V gene. Measured with immunoSEQ multiplex PCR; TCRdb has only the in-frame clones, and not every one. Here the sample spans about 16,000 clones, approximately 93% being singletons. Treatment given: randomized to nivolumab then ipilimumab (arm A) or the reverse (arm B). The chain links TRBV6-4 to TRBJ2-7; 14 bases are shared with TRBD2. This clonotype originated in a human donor with melanoma. The starting material was CD8+ T cells sorted from blood (inferred from file names), obtained from a patient given nivolumab and ipilimumab in sequence. The DNA of the CDR3 is TGTGCCAGCAGATTACCGGGACTAGCGGGAGAGCCCTACGAGCAGTACTTC. Encoded protein: CASRLPGLAGEPYEQYF.